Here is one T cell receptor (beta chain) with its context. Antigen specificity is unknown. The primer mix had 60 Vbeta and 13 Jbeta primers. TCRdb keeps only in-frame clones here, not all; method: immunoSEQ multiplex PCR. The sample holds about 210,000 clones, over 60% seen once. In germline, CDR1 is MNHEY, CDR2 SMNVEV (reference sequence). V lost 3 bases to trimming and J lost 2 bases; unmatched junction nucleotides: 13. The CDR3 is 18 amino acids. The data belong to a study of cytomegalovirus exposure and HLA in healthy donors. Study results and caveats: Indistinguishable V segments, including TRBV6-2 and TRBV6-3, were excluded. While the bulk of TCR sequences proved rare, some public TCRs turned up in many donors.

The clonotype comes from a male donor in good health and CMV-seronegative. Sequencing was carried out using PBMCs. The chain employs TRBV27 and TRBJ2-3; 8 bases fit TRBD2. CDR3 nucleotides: TGTGCCAGCAGTTTCTCCCTCTGGGTAGCGGGGCACACAGATACGCAGTATTTT. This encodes CASSFSLWVAGHTDTQYF.